These 6 T cell receptor beta chains were sequenced from one sample in a study of human T cells and chemical hapten exposure. TCRdb itself ran the RACE reads through MiXCR, one entry per CDR3 protein. Of tens of thousands of distinct CDR3 sequences listed, 9.9% are singletons. Time point in this sample: patch test 3, about 24 weeks after DPC sensitization. Treatment here: therapeutic diphenylcyclopropenone sensitization with weekly scalp DPC. The sample here was whole blood, taken in connection with sensitization to the hapten diphenylcyclopropenone (DPC). The receptor source for this set is a middle-aged woman with alopecia areata. Some clones in this sample may be carry-over from other donors' samples.

This clonotype was counted ten times or more. This chain links TRBV7-2 with TRBJ2-3, with D uncertain. The CDR3 loop spans 14 amino acids. Trimming cost V 5 bases and J 6 bases, with 15 bases left between them. CDR1 and CDR2 from the germline V gene are SGHTA and FQGNSA. In DNA form, the CDR3 reads TGTGCCAGCAGCCCGCCCGATAGAGCCGATACGCAGTATTTT. Protein: CASSPPDRADTQYF.

This clonotype showed up many times. The chain is built from TRBV6-1 and TRBJ2-7; possible D gene TRBD2, 6 bases. Germline V gives CDR1 MNHNS, CDR2 SASEGT. Trimming removed 6 bases at V and 6 bases at J, with 18 bases between. This CDR3 contains 14 residues. CDR3 in DNA: TGTGCCAGCAGCCTGAGCGGTGGTAGCGGCGAGCAGTACTTC. This encodes CASSLSGGSGEQYF.

With respect to this clonotype: Sequence at one end of the junction differs from germline and may be a read error. V and J are TRBV12-3 or TRBV12-4 and TRBJ2-2, with D possibly being TRBD2 (6 bases). The CDR3 totals 14 residues. The CDR3 is CTSRLGGLTGELFF. CDR3 bases: TGTACCAGCAGGTTGGGGGGATTAACCGGGGAGCTGTTTTTT.

In regard to this clonotype: One base away lies a much larger clone, so this may be a sequencing read error. The chain is built from TRBV2 and TRBJ1-1; 8 nucleotides line up with TRBD1. CDR1 is SNHLY, CDR2 FYNNEI, per germline. The CDR3 has 14 residues. Losses at the gene ends were 7 bases for V and 6 bases for J; bases not matched to a gene: 10. CDR3 sequence: CASTQQGGGSEAFF. The CDR3 region has the DNA TGTGCCAGCACTCAACAGGGGGGTGGCTCTGAAGCTTTCTTT.

The CDR3 loop reads CASSRESGDEQYF. DNA of the CDR3: TGCGCCAGCAGCAGGGAGAGCGGTGACGAGCAGTACTTC. The chain combines TRBV5-1 with TRBJ2-7; perhaps TRBD2 as D (5 bases). V was shortened by 4 bases and J by 5 bases, with 13 bases between the two germline ends. The CDR3 consists of 13 residues. In germline, CDR1 is SGHRS, CDR2 YFSETQ.

The V and J genes are TRBV6-5 and TRBJ2-7, with 9 bases aligning to TRBD1. CDR1 is MNHEY and CDR2 is SVGAGI in the germline V gene. This CDR3 is built from 13 residues. The ends lost 6 bases at V and 4 bases at J; junction bases unmatched: 4. CDR3 sequence reads: CASRRDRVYEQYF. DNA of the CDR3: TGTGCCAGCAGGAGGGACAGGGTTTACGAGCAGTACTTC.